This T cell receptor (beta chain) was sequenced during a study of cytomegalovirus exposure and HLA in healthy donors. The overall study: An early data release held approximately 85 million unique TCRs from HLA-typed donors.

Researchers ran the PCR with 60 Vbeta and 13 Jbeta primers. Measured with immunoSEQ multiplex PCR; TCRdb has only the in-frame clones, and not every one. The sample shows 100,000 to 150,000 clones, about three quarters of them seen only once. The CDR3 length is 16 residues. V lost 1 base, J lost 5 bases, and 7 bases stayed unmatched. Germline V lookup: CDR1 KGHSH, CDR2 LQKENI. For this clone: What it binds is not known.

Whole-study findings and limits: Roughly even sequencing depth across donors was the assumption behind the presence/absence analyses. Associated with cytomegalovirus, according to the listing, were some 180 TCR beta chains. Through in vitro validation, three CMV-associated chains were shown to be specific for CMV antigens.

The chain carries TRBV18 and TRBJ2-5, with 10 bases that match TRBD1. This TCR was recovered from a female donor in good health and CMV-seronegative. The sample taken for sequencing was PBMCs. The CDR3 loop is CASSPLPGQGRETQYF. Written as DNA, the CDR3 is TGTGCCAGCTCACCACTCCCGGGACAGGGGAGGGAGACCCAGTACTTC.